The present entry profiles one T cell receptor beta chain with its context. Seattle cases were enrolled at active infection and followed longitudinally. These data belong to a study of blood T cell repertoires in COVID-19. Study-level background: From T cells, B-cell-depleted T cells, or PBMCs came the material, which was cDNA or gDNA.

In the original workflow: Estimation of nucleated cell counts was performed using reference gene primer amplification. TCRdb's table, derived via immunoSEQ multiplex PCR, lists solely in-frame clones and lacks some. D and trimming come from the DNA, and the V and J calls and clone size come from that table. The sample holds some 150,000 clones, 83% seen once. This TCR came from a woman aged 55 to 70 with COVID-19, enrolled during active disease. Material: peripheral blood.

CDR3 sequence: CASSLVATGELFF. The CDR3 bases are TGTGCCAGCAGCTTAGTGGCCACCGGGGAGCTGTTTTTT. The chain is built from TRBV11-1 and TRBJ2-2; unclear D gene. The CDR3 contains 13 residues. Germline CDR1 SGHAT, CDR2 FQDESV (reference sequence). The V gene lost 1 base and the J gene lost 4 bases, with 4 bases spanning the gap. The whole variable domain, filled in from reference TRBV11-1 and TRBJ2-2, reads EAEVAQSPRYKITEKSQAVAFWCDPISGHATLYWYRQILGQGPELLVQFQDESVVDDSQLPKDRFSAERLKGVDSTLKIQPAELGDSAMYLCASSLVATGELFFGEGSRLTVL.